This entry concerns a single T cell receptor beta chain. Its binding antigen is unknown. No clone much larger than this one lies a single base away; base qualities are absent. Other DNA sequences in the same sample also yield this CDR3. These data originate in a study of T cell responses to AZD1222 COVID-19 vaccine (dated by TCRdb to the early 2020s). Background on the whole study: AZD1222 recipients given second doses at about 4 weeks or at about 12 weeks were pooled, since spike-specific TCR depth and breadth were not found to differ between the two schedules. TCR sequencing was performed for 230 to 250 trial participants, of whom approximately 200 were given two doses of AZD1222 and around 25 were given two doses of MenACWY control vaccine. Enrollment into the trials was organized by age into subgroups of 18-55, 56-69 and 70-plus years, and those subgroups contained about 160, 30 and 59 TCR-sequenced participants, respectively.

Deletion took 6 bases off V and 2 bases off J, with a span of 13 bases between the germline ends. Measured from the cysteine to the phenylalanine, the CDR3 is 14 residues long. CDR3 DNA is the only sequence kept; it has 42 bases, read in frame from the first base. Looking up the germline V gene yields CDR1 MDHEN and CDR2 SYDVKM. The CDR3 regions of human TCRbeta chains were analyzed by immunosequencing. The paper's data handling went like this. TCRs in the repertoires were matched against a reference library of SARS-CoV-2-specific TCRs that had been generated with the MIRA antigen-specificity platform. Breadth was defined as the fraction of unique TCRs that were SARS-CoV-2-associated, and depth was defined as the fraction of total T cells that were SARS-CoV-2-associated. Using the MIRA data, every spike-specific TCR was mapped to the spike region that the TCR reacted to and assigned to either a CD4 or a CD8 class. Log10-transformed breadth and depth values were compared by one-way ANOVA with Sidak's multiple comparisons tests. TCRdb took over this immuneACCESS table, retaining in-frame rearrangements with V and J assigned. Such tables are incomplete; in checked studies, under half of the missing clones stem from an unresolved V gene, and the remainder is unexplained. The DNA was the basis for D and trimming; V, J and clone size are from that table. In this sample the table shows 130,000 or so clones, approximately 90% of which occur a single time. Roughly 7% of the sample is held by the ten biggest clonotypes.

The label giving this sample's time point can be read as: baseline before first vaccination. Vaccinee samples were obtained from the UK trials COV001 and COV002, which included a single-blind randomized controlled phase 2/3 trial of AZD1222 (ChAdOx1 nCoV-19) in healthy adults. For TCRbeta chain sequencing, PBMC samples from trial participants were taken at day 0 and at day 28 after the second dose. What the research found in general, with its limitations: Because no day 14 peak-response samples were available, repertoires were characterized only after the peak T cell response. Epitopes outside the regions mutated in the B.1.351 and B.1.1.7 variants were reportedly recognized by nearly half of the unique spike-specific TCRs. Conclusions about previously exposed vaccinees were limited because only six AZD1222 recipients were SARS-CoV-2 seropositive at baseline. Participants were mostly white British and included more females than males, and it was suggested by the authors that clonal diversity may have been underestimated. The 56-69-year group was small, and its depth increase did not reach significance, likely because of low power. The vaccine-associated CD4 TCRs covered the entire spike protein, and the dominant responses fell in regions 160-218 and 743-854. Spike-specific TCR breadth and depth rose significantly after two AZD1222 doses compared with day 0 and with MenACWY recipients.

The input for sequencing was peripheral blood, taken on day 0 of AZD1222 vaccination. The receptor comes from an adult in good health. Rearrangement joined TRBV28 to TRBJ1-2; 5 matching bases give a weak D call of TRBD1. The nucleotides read TGTGCCAGCAGCTACCAGGGCGGAAACTATGGCTACACCTTC. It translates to CASSYQGGNYGYTF.